The present T cell receptor (beta chain) was sequenced within a study of blood T cells in healthy people across ages. General study points: Greater diversity and more naive CD4+ cells were seen in long-lived donors than in aged donors.

Points on this clonotype: Its specificity is not known.

Germline CDR1 and CDR2: LGHDT and YNNKEL (reference sequence). Trimming removed 3 bases at V and 5 bases at J, with 14 bases between. CDR3 length: 14 amino acids. Then a second PCR, running about 6 to 11 cycles, was carried out with a sample-barcoded 5' primer and a J-beta primer mix. TCRdb independently ran MiXCR on the 5' RACE reads; one entry per CDR3 protein. The sample contains about 650,000 distinct CDR3 sequences, approximately 29% of which appear only once. This rearrangement joins TRBV3-1 to TRBJ2-7; D gene uncertain. The sequence was collected from a woman aged 80 or over in good health. Sequenced material: blood. As DNA, the CDR3 is TGTGCCAGCAGCCAGCGGACGGTCCGGGACGAGCAGTACTTC. It translates to CASSQRTVRDEQYF.